A single sample is the source of the 21 T cell receptor beta chains below, sequenced in a study of Ad26.COV2.S vaccination and SARS-CoV-2 variants. The table came from immunoSEQ multiplex PCR; TCRdb's copy has only in-frame clones and leaves some out. The sample has roughly 500,000 clones, roughly 89% seen once. Treatment indicated: roughly 18 received Ad26.COV2.S at low or high dose, single or two shots; about 5 received placebo; per-sample allocation not given. All samples were drawn on day 63, counting from the first vaccine or placebo injection. Sequences were derived from peripheral blood, sampled in a trial of Ad26.COV2.S vaccine versus placebo. Receptor source: a person between 18 and 65 years old who received the Ad26.COV2.S COVID-19 vaccine or a placebo.

The chain links TRBV27 to TRBJ2-6; D remains ambiguous. The CDR3 is 17 residues long. Trimming removed 4 bases at V and 0 bases at J, with 13 bases between. Per the germline V gene, CDR1 is MNHEY and CDR2 is SMNVEV (reference sequence). The CDR3, as DNA: TGTGCCAGCAGTTCGGGTCAATTTATCTCTGGGGCCAACGTCCTGACTTTC. Encoded protein: CASSSGQFISGANVLTF.

This chain connects TRBV10-2 to TRBJ1-4; D gene uncertain. The CDR3 has 13 residues. Germline lookup yields CDR1 WSHSY and CDR2 SAAADI. Trimming cost V 10 bases and J 8 bases, with 17 bases left between them. The CDR3 DNA is TGCGCCACCAGAGTGCAGCCGAGGGAAAAACTGTTTTTT. This sequence encodes CATRVQPREKLFF.

J is TRBJ2-5 and V is TRBV7-6; maybe TRBD2 (6 bases). The germline V gene has CDR1 SGHVS and CDR2 FNYEAQ. This CDR3 is 16 amino acids long. The V gene lost 4 bases and the J gene lost 5 bases, with 20 bases spanning the gap. The CDR3 sequence: CASSSTRRGPGETQYF. For the CDR3, the DNA is TGTGCCAGCAGCTCCACCAGGAGGGGCCCGGGGGAGACCCAGTACTTC.

The CDR3 bases are TGTGCCAGCAGTTTGATCGCCAGGGGGACCCGAGATACGCAGTATTTT. Protein product: CASSLIARGTRDTQYF. The chain uses TRBV28 and TRBJ2-3, with 7 bases that match TRBD1. The V gene end was trimmed by 3 bases and the J gene end by 5 bases; junction bases not matched to a gene: 11. The CDR3 covers 16 residues. Germline V lookup: CDR1 MDHEN, CDR2 SYDVKM.

In nucleotides, the CDR3 is TGTGCCAGCAGCATCGGGACTACCCTCACCGGGGAGCTGTTTTTT. Its protein product is CASSIGTTLTGELFF. The chain uses TRBV5-8 and TRBJ2-2, with 7 bases identical to TRBD2. Germline V gene sequence: CDR1 SGHTS, CDR2 YDEGEE. CDR3 size: 15 residues. The ends lost 4 bases at V and 4 bases at J; junction bases unmatched: 7.

The rearrangement links TRBV28 to TRBJ2-7, with D possibly being TRBD2 (5 bases). Germline-derived CDR1 and CDR2 are MDHEN and SYDVKM. V lost 6 bases to trimming and J lost 7 bases, with 13 bases between them. The CDR3 extends over 12 amino acids. The CDR3 here is CASSSPGGEQYF. The CDR3 region has the DNA TGTGCCAGCAGCTCCCCGGGCGGGGAGCAGTACTTC.

This chain joins TRBV19 and TRBJ1-4; D is undetermined. CDR3 length: 13 residues. V lost 5 bases to trimming and J lost 10 bases, with 14 bases between them. Germline-derived CDR1 and CDR2 are LNHDA and SQIVND (reference sequence). The CDR3 DNA sequence: TGTGCCAGTAGTGCCGCGGGTATCGTAAAACTGTTTTTT. Translated, it gives CASSAAGIVKLFF.

The chain joins TRBV6-5 to TRBJ2-7, with unresolved D. CDR3 length equals 11 residues. Germline V gene data show CDR1 as MNHEY and CDR2 as SVGAGI. The ends were cut back, 6 bases at V and 3 bases at J, with 6 bases in the middle. The CDR3 DNA sequence: TGTGCCAGCAGGTTCAGCTACGAGCAGTACTTC. Translating gives CASRFSYEQYF.

This chain connects TRBV19 to TRBJ1-5, with D perhaps matching TRBD1 (5 bases). CDR1 and CDR2 (germline): LNHDA, SQIVND (reference sequence). CDR3 length: 14 residues. Trimming stripped 5 bases from V and 2 bases from J, with 10 bases between. DNA for the CDR3: TGTGCCAGTAGTGTGACGGGGGGCAATCAGCCCCAGCATTTT. This codes for CASSVTGGNQPQHF. The variable domain in full, with the rest retrieved from reference TRBV19 and TRBJ1-5, is DGGITQSPKYLFRKEGQNVTLSCEQNLNHDAMYWYRQDPGQGLRLIYYSQIVNDFQKGDIAEGYSVSREKKESFPLTVTSAQKNPTAFYLCASSVTGGNQPQHFGDGTRLSIL.

The rearrangement links TRBV7-9 to TRBJ1-2; TRBD1 agrees at 9 bases. Germline CDR1 SEHNR, CDR2 FQNEAQ (reference sequence). The junction had 11 bases not matched to a gene; V was cut back by 6 bases and J by 6 bases. The CDR3 consists of 15 residues. The CDR3 sequence: CASSRSTGQGHGYTF. In DNA, the CDR3 is TGTGCCAGCAGTAGATCGACGGGACAGGGACATGGCTACACCTTC.

This clone was observed once. J is TRBJ2-7 and V is TRBV7-2; D is possibly TRBD2 (6 bases). Germline CDR1 is SGHTA and CDR2 is FQGNSA. With 6 bases removed from V and 4 bases from J, the gap between germline ends came to 19 bases. This CDR3 spans 15 amino acids. CDR3 sequence: CASSHSTSPKYEQYF. The DNA for the CDR3 is TGTGCCAGCAGTCATTCGACTAGTCCGAAATACGAGCAGTACTTC.

The V call is TRBV29-1, the J call TRBJ2-7; 7 positions match TRBD2. Germline CDR1 reads SQVTM; CDR2 reads ANQGSEA. This CDR3 has 13 residues. The trim removed 5 bases at V and 3 bases at J, leaving 7 bases unmatched. The DNA of the CDR3 is TGCAGCGTTTCAAGCGGGACCCTCTACGAGCAGTACTTC. This gives the protein CSVSSGTLYEQYF.

This sequence joins TRBV19 and TRBJ2-1; perhaps TRBD2 as D (6 bases). CDR1 is LNHDA and CDR2 is SQIVND in the germline V gene (reference sequence). This CDR3 contains 14 residues. The V and J ends lost 5 bases and 8 bases respectively, with 16 bases between them. Here the CDR3 reads CASSGTGEVHEQFF. DNA of the CDR3: TGTGCCAGTAGTGGGACGGGAGAGGTCCATGAGCAGTTCTTC. Filled out from reference TRBV19 and TRBJ2-1, the complete variable domain reads DGGITQSPKYLFRKEGQNVTLSCEQNLNHDAMYWYRQDPGQGLRLIYYSQIVNDFQKGDIAEGYSVSREKKESFPLTVTSAQKNPTAFYLCASSGTGEVHEQFFGPGTRLTVL.

The CDR3 region is CASSIDQGAALEAFF. CDR3 bases: TGTGCCAGTAGTATAGATCAGGGGGCAGCTCTTGAAGCTTTCTTT. This rearrangement joins TRBV19 to TRBJ1-1, with 8 nucleotides matching TRBD1. The J segment lost 7 bases and the V segment lost 0 bases, leaving 7 bases of the junction unmatched. Germline CDR1 LNHDA, CDR2 SQIVND (reference sequence). The CDR3 totals 15 residues.

The V gene is TRBV18, the J gene TRBJ2-7; a possible D gene is TRBD2 (5 bases). Germline values: CDR1 KGHSH, CDR2 LQKENI. V shed 4 bases and J shed 3 bases, with 13 bases lying between them. The CDR3 length is 14 residues. CDR3 residues: CASSLRGPLYEQYF. The CDR3 DNA sequence: TGTGCCAGCTCACTACGGGGTCCCCTCTACGAGCAGTACTTC.

The V and J genes are TRBV30 and TRBJ1-6, with D possibly TRBD1 on 5 matching bases. The CDR3 consists of 13 residues. The V gene lost 5 bases and the J gene lost 8 bases, with 13 bases spanning the gap. CDR1 and CDR2 from the germline V gene are GTSNPN and SVGIG (reference sequence). CDR3 region: CAWGGGGDSPLHF. The CDR3 bases are TGTGCCTGGGGTGGTGGGGGGGATTCACCCCTCCACTTT.

The rearrangement uses TRBV7-6 and TRBJ1-1; a possible D gene is TRBD1 (6 bases). The CDR3 totals 17 residues. Germline assignment: CDR1 SGHVS and CDR2 FNYEAQ. V lost 6 bases and J lost 3, with 23 bases in between. The CDR3 DNA follows: TGTGCCAGCAGACCGGAACCTCAACAGGGCTGGGACACTGAAGCTTTCTTT. It encodes CASRPEPQQGWDTEAFF.

V and J are TRBV20-1 and TRBJ2-3, with D perhaps TRBD2 (6 bases). Trimming pared 3 bases from V and 3 bases from J, leaving 16 bases between. Per germline, CDR1 DFQATT and CDR2 SNEGSKA (reference sequence). The CDR3 is 15 residues long. CDR3 amino acids: CSASSWRGTTDTQYF. As DNA, the CDR3 is TGCAGTGCTAGTTCGTGGCGGGGCACGACAGATACGCAGTATTTT.

This chain links TRBV5-4 with TRBJ2-1; TRBD1 matches 7 bases. The CDR3 loop spans 15 amino acids. The germline gives CDR1 SGHNT, CDR2 YYREEE (reference sequence). The V segment lost 2 bases and the J segment 5 bases; nucleotides outside the gene matches: 7. CDR3 DNA sequence: TGTGCCAGCAGCTTTCCGACAGGGTCTAACAATGAGCAGTTCTTC. It is translated as CASSFPTGSNNEQFF.

The table lists this clone with a count of one. This sample includes further DNA sequences coding for the same CDR3. V is TRBV9 and J is TRBJ2-2, with TRBD2 as a possible D gene (6 bases). The CDR3 totals 14 residues. The V gene's germline CDR1 is SGDLS and CDR2 YYNGEE. The V and J ends lost 2 bases and 4 bases respectively, with 9 bases between them. The CDR3 sequence: CASSVGGGTGELFF. The CDR3 DNA reads TGTGCCAGCAGCGTGGGGGGAGGCACCGGGGAGCTGTTTTTT.

This CDR3 reads CASSVTGWGTGANVLTF. For the CDR3, the DNA is TGTGCCAGCAGTGTAACAGGGTGGGGTACTGGGGCCAACGTCCTGACTTTC. V gene TRBV28 combines with J gene TRBJ2-6, with D possibly matching TRBD1 (6 bases). Germline CDR1 and CDR2: MDHEN and SYDVKM. The germline V and J ends were trimmed by 5 bases and 2 bases, with 16 bases remaining between them. The CDR3 is 17 residues long.